This T cell receptor beta chain was sequenced in a study of T cells in Graves' hyperthyroidism and ophthalmopathy. What was amplified from RNA transcripts were TCR beta CDR3 regions. The primer set for the first-round RT-PCR of the TCR CDR3 was HTBI. One entry per CDR3 protein, called by TCRdb with MiXCR from the multiplex PCR reads. This sample has approximately 200,000 distinct CDR3 sequences; about a sixth occur once, and the top ten carry about 45%. This clonotype was detected only a few times. The CDR3 has 17 amino acids. Germline CDR1 is KGHSH and CDR2 is LQKENI. V shed 0 bases, J shed 2 bases, and the junction held 8 bases outside the gene matches.

Sequencing was carried out using blood. The origin of this receptor is a middle-aged man with Graves' hyperthyroidism. V usage is TRBV18 and J usage is TRBJ2-7; TRBD2 matches 9 bases. The CDR3 nucleotides read TGTGCCAGCTCACCACCTTCCGGGCGGGGGGGTACCTACGAGCAGTACTTC. It codes for CASSPPSGRGGTYEQYF.